The rows below give T cell receptor beta chains drawn from one sample of a study of cytomegalovirus exposure and HLA in healthy donors. Some clones are missing from TCRdb's copy, which holds only in-frame ones; the method was immunoSEQ multiplex PCR. The sample holds about 85,000 clones, about four fifths seen once. Input material: PBMCs. These receptors originate from a man over 45 in good health and CMV-seropositive. CDR3s include the opening cysteine and the closing phenylalanine or tryptophan. Fields, in order: clone size, J gene, D gene, V gene, CDR3 DNA, CDR3 protein. D genes are given only for firm matches. Size tells how often a clone was seen (once, few, many) or the class of an expanded clone, and some rows leave it out.

. TRBJ2-7 TRBD2 TRBV7-9 TGTTCCAGCAGTCCGCGACCGGGACTAGCGGATTCTTACGAGCAGTACTTC CSSSPRPGLADSYEQYF
. TRBJ1-1 TRBD1 TRBV5-1 TGCGCCAGCAGCTTCCAGGGGGGCGACACTGAAGCTTTCTTT CASSFQGGDTEAFF
. TRBJ1-4 . TRBV30 TGTGCCTGGAGTGTACGGGAAAAACTGTTTTTT CAWSVREKLFF
. TRBJ2-1 TRBD1 TRBV7-8 TGTGCCAGCAGCTTAGACAGGGGCTCCTACAATGAGCAGTTCTTC CASSLDRGSYNEQFF
. TRBJ2-2 TRBD2 TRBV9 TGTGCCAGCAGCGTAGGGGCGGGAGGGCCTGTCGGGGAGCTGTTTTTT CASSVGAGGPVGELFF
. TRBJ2-7 . TRBV7-9 TGTGCCAGCAGCTTAGGACTTCGCTCCTACGAGCAGTACTTC CASSLGLRSYEQYF
. TRBJ2-7 . TRBV29-1 TGCAGCGTTTCCCTTTGGGGCGGAAGCTCCTACGAGCAGTACTTC CSVSLWGGSSYEQYF
. TRBJ1-1 . TRBV18 TGTGCCAGCCATATCGGAGGGGTGAACACTGAAGCTTTCTTT CASHIGGVNTEAFF
once TRBJ1-5 . TRBV30 TGTGCCTGGAGCGGTTCTGGTAATCAGCCCCAGCATTTT CAWSGSGNQPQHF
once TRBJ1-1 . TRBV18 TGTGCCAGCTCACCCTTAGATACCTATATGGACACTGAAGCTTTCTTT CASSPLDTYMDTEAFF
. TRBJ1-1 TRBD1 TRBV7-2 TGTGCCAGCAGCTTAAAGACAGGGACGAACACTGAAGCTTTCTTT CASSLKTGTNTEAFF
once TRBJ2-7 TRBD1 TRBV7-8 TGTGCCAGCAGCATTCGGACAGGGGCCGACGGCGGCGAGCAGTACTTC CASSIRTGADGGEQYF
. TRBJ2-5 . TRBV10-3 TGTGCCATCAGAGACGATCTGAGGAGCATGAACCAAGAGACCCAGTACTTC CAIRDDLRSMNQETQYF
once TRBJ2-3 . TRBV19 TGTGCCAGTAGTATAAGACTTACTAGCACAGATACGCAGTATTTT CASSIRLTSTDTQYF
. TRBJ1-1 . TRBV4-3 TGCGCCAGCAGCCAAGACGGGATTGAAGCTTTCTTT CASSQDGIEAFF
. TRBJ2-3 TRBD2 TRBV11-1 TGTGCCAGCAGCTTAACTAGCGGGAGGTCAGATACGCAGTATTTT CASSLTSGRSDTQYF
. TRBJ1-2 TRBD1 TRBV7-3 TGTGCCAGCAGCTTAAAGGGGGCACGGGGTGGCTACACCTTC CASSLKGARGGYTF
few TRBJ2-1 TRBD2 TRBV7-9 TGTGCCAGCAGCCCCGGGAGGGCCTCCTACAATGAGCAGTTCTTC CASSPGRASYNEQFF
. TRBJ2-7 . TRBV6-5 TGTGCCAGCAGCCCACAGAGCTCCTACGAGCAGTACTTC CASSPQSSYEQYF
. TRBJ1-5 . TRBV6-5 TGTGCCTCAAGGGGAGGGGGGGGCAATCAGCCCCAGCATTTT CASRGGGGNQPQHF
once TRBJ2-6 . TRBV7-3 TGTGCCAGCAGCCCCCGGTCCGGCTCTGGGGCCAACGTCCTGACTTTC CASSPRSGSGANVLTF
. TRBJ1-3 . TRBV30 TGTGCCTGGAGTGGGGGCTCTACTGGAAACACCATATATTTT CAWSGGSTGNTIYF
. TRBJ1-5 TRBD1 TRBV18 TGTGCCAGCTCACCTCTCGGACAGGATATCAATCAGCCCCAGCATTTT CASSPLGQDINQPQHF
. TRBJ2-1 . TRBV25-1 TGTGCCAGCAGCGTTCACTTTAGCTTCTTC CASSVHFSFF
. TRBJ2-6 TRBD1 TRBV7-9 TGTGCCAGCAGCCCACTAACAGGGGGCGGCTCTGGGGCCAACGTCCTGACTTTC CASSPLTGGGSGANVLTF
once TRBJ1-1 . TRBV6-5 TGTGCCAGCAGATCCTATTTATTAGAAGCTTTCTTT CASRSYLLEAFF
. TRBJ2-3 . TRBV6-4 TGTGCCACGCGGGACCTGGGAACGAATACGCAGTATTTT CATRDLGTNTQYF
. TRBJ2-1 TRBD1 TRBV5-1 TGCGCCAGCAGCTTGGACGGGACAGGGTCCAATGAGCAGTTCTTC CASSLDGTGSNEQFF
. TRBJ2-5 . TRBV7-2 TGTGCCAGCAGCCCGCGAGAGACCCAGTACTTC CASSPRETQYF
. TRBJ2-1 TRBD2 TRBV5-1 TGCGCCAGCAGCACCCCCTGGACTAGCGGAAATGAGCAGTTCTTC CASSTPWTSGNEQFF